These 29 T cell receptor beta chains originate from one sample sequenced in a study of blood T cell repertoires in COVID-19 (dated by TCRdb to the early 2020s). The receptor library was made with the immunoSEQ multiplex PCR assay. The table was pulled from immuneACCESS by TCRdb, which kept in-frame rearrangements only. Such tables lose some clones; where checked, under half of the loss comes from unresolved V genes, and the rest has no known cause. In all, the sample holds about 190,000 clones, and 65% to 80% of those were seen once. Approximately 12% of the sample comes from the top ten. Sequenced input: peripheral blood. The receptor source for this set is a man aged 45 to 65 who had recovered from COVID-19.

This chain links TRBV4-1 with TRBJ2-1; 11 positions agree with TRBD2. The CDR3 totals 18 residues. V gave up 0 bases and J gave up 7 bases; unmatched junction bases: 11. From germline, CDR1 is MGHRA and CDR2 YSYEKL. CDR3 bases: TGCGCCAGCAGCCAAGATGCCCTACTAGCGGGAGTTCGGAATGAGCAGTTCTTC. It translates to CASSQDALLAGVRNEQFF.

V is TRBV7-6 and J is TRBJ2-5; tentatively, D is TRBD2 (5 bases). Germline V gives CDR1 SGHVS, CDR2 FNYEAQ. Trimming shortened V by 5 bases and J by 4 bases, and 23 bases separated the two germline ends. This CDR3 is 17 amino acids long. In DNA form, the CDR3 reads TGTGCCAGCAGCCGGACTGCCCCAAACTCGGCCCGAGAGACCCAGTACTTC. This gives the protein CASSRTAPNSARETQYF.

This clone was seen a handful of times. In nucleotides, the CDR3 is TGTGCCAGCAGTGACCCCGGGACAGAGCACTATGGCTACACCTTC. It codes for CASSDPGTEHYGYTF. The chain uses TRBV6-1 and TRBJ1-2, with 7 nucleotides matching TRBD1. The CDR3 runs to 15 residues. With 3 bases clipped from V and 3 bases from J, the junction kept 7 bases outside the gene matches. Germline V gene lookup returns CDR1 MNHNS and CDR2 SASEGT.

This chain links TRBV7-2 with TRBJ1-3, with 8 nucleotides matching TRBD1. The germline CDR1 and CDR2 sequences are SGHTA and FQGNSA. CDR3 length equals 15 residues. V trimming: 3 bases; J trimming: 2 bases; junction bases outside the gene matches: 3. The CDR3 spells CASSFGTGPGNTIYF. The CDR3 bases are TGTGCCAGCAGCTTTGGGACAGGACCTGGAAACACCATATATTTT.

The chain has TRBV9 and TRBJ2-1; 13 bases match TRBD2. From germline, CDR1 is SGDLS and CDR2 YYNGEE. The CDR3 contains 17 residues. V lost 1 base, J lost 7 bases, and 8 bases stayed unmatched. The CDR3 spells CASSVRLAGGLRNEQFF. The CDR3 DNA is TGTGCCAGCAGCGTAAGACTAGCGGGAGGTCTAAGGAATGAGCAGTTCTTC.

V gene TRBV6-2 or TRBV6-3 combines with J gene TRBJ2-1; 10 bases fit TRBD2. Germline values: CDR1 MNHEY, CDR2 SVGEGT. V trimming: 0 bases; J trimming: 4 bases; junction bases outside the gene matches: 3. This CDR3 has 16 residues. CDR3 region: CASSYSAGGGYNEQFF. CDR3 nucleotides: TGTGCCAGCAGTTACTCAGCGGGAGGGGGATACAATGAGCAGTTCTTC.

This rearrangement joins TRBV5-4 to TRBJ1-5; D remains ambiguous. This CDR3 is built from 14 residues. Trimming left V 4 bases short and J 4 bases short, with 12 bases between. The germline CDR1 and CDR2 sequences are SGHNT and YYREEE (reference sequence). The chain's CDR3 is CASSDPDLNQPQHF. CDR3 nucleotides: TGTGCCAGCAGCGACCCGGACTTAAATCAGCCCCAGCATTTT.

The chain carries TRBV11-2 and TRBJ1-5; D is unclear. With 0 bases removed from V and 0 bases from J, the gap between germline ends came to 9 bases. Germline values: CDR1 SGHAT, CDR2 FQNNGV. The CDR3 length is 16 residues. This chain's CDR3 is CASSLDSIISNQPQHF. As DNA, the CDR3 is TGTGCCAGCAGCTTAGATAGTATTATTAGCAATCAGCCCCAGCATTTT.

This clone was detected a few times. The genes are TRBV10-2 and TRBJ2-7; 7 nucleotides align to TRBD1. The length of the CDR3 is 14 residues. Germline V CDR1 and CDR2: WSHSY, SAAADI. V was pared by 6 bases and J by 0 bases, with 5 bases of the junction left unmatched. CDR3 coding DNA: TGCGCCAGCAGAGCCGGGACAGACTCCTACGAGCAGTACTTC. Encoded protein: CASRAGTDSYEQYF.

V usage is TRBV3-1 (or the pseudogene TRBV3-2) and J usage is TRBJ1-5; D perhaps matches TRBD1 (5 bases). Looked up from germline, CDR1 is LGHDT and CDR2 is YNNKEL (reference sequence). V lost 4 bases and J 7 bases, leaving 14 bases between the germline ends. The CDR3 extends over 14 amino acids. The CDR3 loop reads CASSRLGGNQPQHF. CDR3 nucleotide sequence: TGTGCCAGCAGCCGTCTGGGGGGTAACCAGCCCCAGCATTTT.

This clone was counted at least ten times. The rearrangement joins TRBV27 to TRBJ2-1; D perhaps matches TRBD2 (7 bases). The V end lost 5 bases, the J end lost 5 bases, and 25 bases lay between the germline ends. Germline assignment: CDR1 MNHEY and CDR2 SMNVEV (reference sequence). The CDR3 totals 18 residues. The CDR3: CASSLRGGGPPGDNEQFF. The DNA for the CDR3 is TGTGCCAGCAGTCTGAGAGGGGGAGGGCCTCCTGGGGACAATGAGCAGTTCTTC.

V and J are TRBV2 and TRBJ2-7; 9 positions match TRBD2. V lost 5 bases and J lost 9; bases outside the gene matches: 17. The length of the CDR3 is 16 residues. The germline V gene encodes CDR1 SNHLY and CDR2 FYNNEI. The CDR3 DNA reads TGTGCCAGCAGTCTCTTGACTAGCGGACCTTTTGCGGTGCAGTACTTC. This translates into CASSLLTSGPFAVQYF.

The V gene is TRBV7-3, the J gene TRBJ2-5, with D possibly matching TRBD2 (5 bases). The CDR3 is 13 residues long. V lost 0 bases, J lost 5 bases, and 7 bases lay in between. CDR1 and CDR2 (germline): SGHTA, FQGTGA. The CDR3 coding sequence is TGTGCCAGCAGCTTAACGCGGGCGGAGACCCAGTACTTC. It specifies CASSLTRAETQYF.

The gene calls are TRBV18 and TRBJ2-7; 8 bases line up with TRBD2. This CDR3 is 15 amino acids long. The V segment lost 4 bases and the J segment 2 bases; nucleotides outside the gene matches: 7. Germline CDR1 reads KGHSH; CDR2 reads LQKENI. The CDR3 sequence is CASSQNSGAPYEQYF. DNA of the CDR3: TGTGCCAGCTCACAAAATAGCGGGGCTCCCTACGAGCAGTACTTC.

The genes are TRBV11-3 and TRBJ2-3, with D possibly being TRBD2 (5 bases). CDR1 is SGHNT and CDR2 is YENEEA in the germline V gene. Trimming shortened V by 3 bases and J by 2 bases, and 9 bases separated the two germline ends. This CDR3 spans 14 amino acids. CDR3 nucleotides: TGTGCCAGCAGCTTTAATGACTACACAGATACGCAGTATTTT. Translated, it gives CASSFNDYTDTQYF.

The chain carries TRBV5-8 and TRBJ1-5; D is unclear. This CDR3 contains 13 residues. The germline CDR1 and CDR2 sequences are SGHTS and YDEGEE. Between the trimmed V and J ends, which lost 5 bases and 3 bases, there was a span of 9 bases. This CDR3 reads CASSFLLNQPQHF. In DNA, the CDR3 is TGTGCCAGCAGTTTTCTACTCAATCAGCCCCAGCATTTT.

The CDR3 DNA reads as TGTGCCAGCAGCCTGCGTCTCTTAGCGGGAGATAATGAGCAGTTCTTC. This encodes CASSLRLLAGDNEQFF. This sequence joins TRBV13 and TRBJ2-1; 9 bases are a match to TRBD2. J gave up 7 bases and V 5 bases, and 12 bases lay outside the gene matches. The CDR3 loop spans 16 amino acids. In germline, CDR1 is PRHDT, CDR2 FYEKMQ (reference sequence).

The CDR3 DNA reads TGTGCCAGCAGGTATACAGGGGGCATTGGCTATGGCTACACCTTC. This codes for CASRYTGGIGYGYTF. V usage is TRBV2 and J usage is TRBJ1-2; 9 bases fit TRBD1. This CDR3 is built from 15 residues. Germline trimming cut 6 bases from V and 4 bases from J; bases unmatched to any gene: 9. The germline CDR1 and CDR2 sequences are SNHLY and FYNNEI.

This clone has a count of ten or more. The J gene is TRBJ2-7, the V gene TRBV5-6; D might be TRBD2 (5 bases). Trimming pared 2 bases from V and 7 bases from J, leaving 10 bases between. The length of the CDR3 is 12 residues. Per the germline V gene, CDR1 is SGHDT and CDR2 is YYEEEE. For the CDR3, the DNA is TGTGCCAGCAGCTTACCGGGCGGGGAGCAGTACTTC. Translated, it gives CASSLPGGEQYF.

A few counts support this clone. Germline is not matched at one junction end, which may reflect a read error. The V gene is TRBV23-1, the J gene TRBJ2-7; D gene unclear. TRBV23-1 is annotated as an ORF whose role is uncertain. This CDR3 spans 11 amino acids. DNA for the CDR3: TGTTGGGTCGAGAGGAATGGAGAGCAGTACTTC. Protein: CWVERNGEQYF.

The J gene is TRBJ1-2, the V gene TRBV7-9; D not resolved. Trimming cost V 2 bases and J 6 bases, with 13 bases left between them. CDR1 SEHNR and CDR2 FQNEAQ come from the germline V gene (reference sequence). There are 14 residues in the CDR3. The chain's CDR3 is CASSLLGGSDGYTF. For the CDR3, the DNA is TGTGCCAGCAGCTTATTGGGAGGGAGCGATGGCTACACCTTC.

The gene calls are TRBV5-6 and TRBJ2-4; TRBD2 aligns across 11 bases. The CDR3 sequence is 18 residues long. With V trimmed by 2 bases and J by 9 bases, 16 bases remained unmatched. Germline CDR1 SGHDT, CDR2 YYEEEE. The CDR3 coding sequence is TGTGCCAGCAGCTTTACCGGGACTAGCGGATCCGTAGGGGGCATTCAGTACTTC. Translation gives CASSFTGTSGSVGGIQYF.

This chain uses TRBV12-3 or TRBV12-4 with TRBJ1-5, with D uncertain. The CDR3 is made up of 13 amino acids. Trimming removed 6 bases at V and 4 bases at J, with 10 bases between. For the CDR3, the DNA is TGTGCCAGCAGACCGGGAGCTAATCAGCCCCAGCATTTT. It encodes CASRPGANQPQHF.

The V and J genes are TRBV7-3 and TRBJ1-6; TRBD1 matches 7 bases. Losses at the gene ends were 1 base for V and 7 bases for J; bases not matched to a gene: 4. The germline gives CDR1 SGHTA, CDR2 FQGTGA. The CDR3 sequence is 15 residues long. The CDR3 DNA sequence: TGTGCCAGCAGCTTAATCGGGACAGACAATTCACCCCTCCACTTT. Amino acid sequence: CASSLIGTDNSPLHF.

This sequence joins TRBV18 and TRBJ2-3; D is possibly TRBD2 (6 bases). Trimming pared 2 bases from V and 5 bases from J, leaving 26 bases between. CDR1 KGHSH and CDR2 LQKENI come from the germline V gene. CDR3 size: 19 residues. CDR3 region: CASSPRGAPGAGRGDTQYF. The CDR3 DNA sequence: TGTGCCAGCTCACCAAGAGGGGCGCCCGGCGCGGGAAGGGGAGATACGCAGTATTTT.

This clone was counted at least ten times. The genes are TRBV7-9 and TRBJ2-1; 13 bases align to TRBD2. Germline trimming cut 3 bases from V and 5 bases from J; bases unmatched to any gene: 1. Germline CDR1 and CDR2: SEHNR and FQNEAQ (reference sequence). CDR3 length: 15 amino acids. The CDR3 nucleotides read TGTGCCAGCAGCTTCGGGACTAGCGGGAACAATGAGCAGTTCTTC. Encoded protein: CASSFGTSGNNEQFF.

Regarding this clone: The same CDR3 also results from other DNA sequences found in this sample. The chain uses TRBV2 and TRBJ1-1, with TRBD1 matching over 12 bases. Trimming took 7 bases from V and 8 from J; bases not matched to a gene: 5. The CDR3 has 13 residues. Germline CDR1 reads SNHLY; CDR2 reads FYNNEI. CDR3 coding DNA: TGTGCCAGCACGGGACAGGGGGCCCCCGAAGCTTTCTTT. It encodes CASTGQGAPEAFF.

The rearrangement joins TRBV4-1 to TRBJ2-1; TRBD2 agrees at 9 bases. The V segment lost 6 bases and the J segment 0 bases; nucleotides outside the gene matches: 18. CDR1 is MGHRA, CDR2 YSYEKL, per germline. The CDR3 length is 20 residues. DNA of the CDR3: TGCGCCAGCAGAAGTAAGAGACTCGGACTAGCGCCCTCCTCCTACAATGAGCAGTTCTTC. Its translation: CASRSKRLGLAPSSYNEQFF.

The V gene is TRBV30, the J gene TRBJ1-1; D unresolved. This CDR3 comprises 13 residues. Per the germline V gene, CDR1 is GTSNPN and CDR2 is SVGIG (reference sequence). The V end was cut by 1 base, the J end by 1 base, with 7 bases between. The CDR3 nucleotides read TGTGCCTGGAGTGGGTCCAGGAACACTGAAGCTTTCTTT. This translates into CAWSGSRNTEAFF.